Sequencing of this TCR beta chain was carried out in a study of graft-versus-host responses after intestinal transplantation. Assay: immunoSEQ multiplex PCR; the TCRdb copy retains only in-frame clones and omits some. Here the sample spans about 97,000 clones, 75% to 95% being singletons. This TCR derives from a human patient who received an intestinal transplant, so some T cells may come from the graft donor. This specimen was PBMCs, taken just under 460 days after intestinal transplant.

The CDR3 protein is CASSPPRNTEAFF. The CDR3 coding sequence is TGTGCCAGCTCACCACCGAGGAACACTGAAGCTTTCTTT. J is TRBJ1-1 and V is TRBV18; D gene uncertain. The V end lost 0 bases, the J end lost 1 base, and 3 bases lay between the germline ends. The CDR3 spans 13 residues. Germline loops: CDR1 KGHSH, CDR2 LQKENI.